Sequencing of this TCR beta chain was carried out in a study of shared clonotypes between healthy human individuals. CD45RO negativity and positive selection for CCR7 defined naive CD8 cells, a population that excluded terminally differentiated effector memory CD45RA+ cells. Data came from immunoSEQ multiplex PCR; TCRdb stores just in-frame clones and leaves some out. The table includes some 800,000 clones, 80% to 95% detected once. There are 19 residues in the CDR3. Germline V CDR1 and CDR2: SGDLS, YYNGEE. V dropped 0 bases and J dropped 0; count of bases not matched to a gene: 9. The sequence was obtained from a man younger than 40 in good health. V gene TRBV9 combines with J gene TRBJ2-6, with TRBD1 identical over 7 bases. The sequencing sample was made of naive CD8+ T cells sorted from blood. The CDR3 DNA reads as TGTGCCAGCAGCGTAGCTGGGGTGGCAGGGGGCTCTGGGGCCAACGTCCTGACTTTC. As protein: CASSVAGVAGGSGANVLTF.